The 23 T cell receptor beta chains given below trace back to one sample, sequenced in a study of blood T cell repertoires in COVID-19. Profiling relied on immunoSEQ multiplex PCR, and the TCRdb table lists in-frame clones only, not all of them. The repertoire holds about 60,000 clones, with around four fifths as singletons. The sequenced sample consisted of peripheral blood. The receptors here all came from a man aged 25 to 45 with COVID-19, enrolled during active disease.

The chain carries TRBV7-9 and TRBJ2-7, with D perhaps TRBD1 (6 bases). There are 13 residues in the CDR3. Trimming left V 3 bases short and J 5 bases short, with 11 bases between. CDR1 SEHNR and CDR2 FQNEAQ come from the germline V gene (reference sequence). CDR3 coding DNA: TGTGCCAGCAGCTTTTTCAACAGGGACGAGCAGTACTTC. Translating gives CASSFFNRDEQYF.

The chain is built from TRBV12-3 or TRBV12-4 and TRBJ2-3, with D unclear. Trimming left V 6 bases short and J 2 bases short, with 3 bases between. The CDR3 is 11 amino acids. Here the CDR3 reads CASSLTDTQYF. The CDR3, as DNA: TGTGCCAGCAGCCTCACAGATACGCAGTATTTT.

CDR3 protein: CACVRQRELFF. In DNA form, the CDR3 reads TGTGCCTGCGTCAGGCAACGGGAGCTGTTTTTT. The chain carries TRBV30 and TRBJ2-2; unclear D gene. The germline V gene has CDR1 GTSNPN and CDR2 SVGIG (reference sequence). CDR3 length equals 11 residues. Trimming stripped 6 bases from V and 9 bases from J, with 11 bases between.

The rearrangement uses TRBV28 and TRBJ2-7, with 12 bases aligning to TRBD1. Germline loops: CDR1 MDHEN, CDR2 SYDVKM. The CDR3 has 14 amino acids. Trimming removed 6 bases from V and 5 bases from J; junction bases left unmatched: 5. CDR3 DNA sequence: TGTGCCAGCAGGGGACAGGGGGCGAACGACGAGCAGTACTTC. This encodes CASRGQGANDEQYF. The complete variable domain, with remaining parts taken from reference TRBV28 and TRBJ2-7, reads DVKVTQSSRYLVKRTGEKVFLECVQDMDHENMFWYRQDPGLGLRLIYFSYDVKMKEKGDIPEGYSVSREKKERFSLILESASTNQTSMYLCASRGQGANDEQYFGPGTRLTVT.

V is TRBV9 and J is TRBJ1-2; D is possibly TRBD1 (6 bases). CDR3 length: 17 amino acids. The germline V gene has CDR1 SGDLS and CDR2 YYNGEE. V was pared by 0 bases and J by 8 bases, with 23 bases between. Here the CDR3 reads CASSVGFRGWIWWGYTF. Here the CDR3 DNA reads TGTGCCAGCAGCGTAGGGTTCAGGGGTTGGATTTGGTGGGGCTACACCTTC.

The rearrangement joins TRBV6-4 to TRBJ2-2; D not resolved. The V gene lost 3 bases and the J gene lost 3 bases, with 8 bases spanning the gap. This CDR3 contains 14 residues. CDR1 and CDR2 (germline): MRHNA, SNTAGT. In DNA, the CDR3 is TGTGCCAGCAGTGAGACTCCCTACACCGGGGAGCTGTTTTTT. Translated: CASSETPYTGELFF.

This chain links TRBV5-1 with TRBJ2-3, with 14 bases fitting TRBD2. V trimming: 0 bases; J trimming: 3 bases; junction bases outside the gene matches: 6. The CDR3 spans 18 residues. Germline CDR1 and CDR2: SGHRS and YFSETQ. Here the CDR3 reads CASSLVPTSGRATDTQYF. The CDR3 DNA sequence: TGCGCCAGCAGCTTGGTCCCGACTAGCGGGAGGGCAACAGATACGCAGTATTTT.

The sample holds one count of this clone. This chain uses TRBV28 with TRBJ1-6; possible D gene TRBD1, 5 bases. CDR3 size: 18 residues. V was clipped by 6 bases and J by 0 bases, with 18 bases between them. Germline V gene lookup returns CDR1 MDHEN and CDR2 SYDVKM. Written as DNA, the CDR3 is TGTGCCAGCAGAGGGGTTAGTGATACGAGCTCCTATAATTCACCCCTCCACTTT. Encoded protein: CASRGVSDTSSYNSPLHF.

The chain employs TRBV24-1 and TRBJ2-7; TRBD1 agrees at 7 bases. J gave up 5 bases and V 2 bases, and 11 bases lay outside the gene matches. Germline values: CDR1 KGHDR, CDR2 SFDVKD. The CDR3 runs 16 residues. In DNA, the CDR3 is TGTGCCACCAGTGATTCCCAGGACAGGTCTTCGCACGAGCAGTACTTC. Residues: CATSDSQDRSSHEQYF.

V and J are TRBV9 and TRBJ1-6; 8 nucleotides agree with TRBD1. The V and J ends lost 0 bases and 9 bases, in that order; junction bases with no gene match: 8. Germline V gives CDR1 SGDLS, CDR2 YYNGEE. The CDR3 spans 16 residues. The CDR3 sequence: CASSVVSGTGGSPLHF. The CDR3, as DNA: TGTGCCAGCAGCGTAGTTAGCGGCACAGGGGGTTCACCCCTCCACTTT. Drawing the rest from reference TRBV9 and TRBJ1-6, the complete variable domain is DSGVTQTPKHLITATGQRVTLRCSPRSGDLSVYWYQQSLDQGLQFLIQYYNGEERAKGNILERFSAQQFPDLHSELNLSSLELGDSALYFCASSVVSGTGGSPLHFGNGTRLTVT.

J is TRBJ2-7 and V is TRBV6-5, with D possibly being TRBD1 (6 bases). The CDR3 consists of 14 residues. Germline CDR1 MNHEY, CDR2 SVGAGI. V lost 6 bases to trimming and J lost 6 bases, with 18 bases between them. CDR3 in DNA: TGTGCCAGCAGCTTAGACAGGCTCGGGCGCGAGCAGTACTTC. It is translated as CASSLDRLGREQYF.

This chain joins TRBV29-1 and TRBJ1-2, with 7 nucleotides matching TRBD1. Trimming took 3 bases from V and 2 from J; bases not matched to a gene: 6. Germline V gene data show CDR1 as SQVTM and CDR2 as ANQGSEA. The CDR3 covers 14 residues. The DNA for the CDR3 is TGCAGCGTTGATATAGGGACAGCGAACTATGGCTACACCTTC. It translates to CSVDIGTANYGYTF.

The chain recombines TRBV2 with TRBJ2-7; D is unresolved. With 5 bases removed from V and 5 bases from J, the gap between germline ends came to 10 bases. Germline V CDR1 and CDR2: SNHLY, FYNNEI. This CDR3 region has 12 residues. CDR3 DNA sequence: TGTGCCAGCAGTCCCATGAGCGACGAGCAGTACTTC. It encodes CASSPMSDEQYF.

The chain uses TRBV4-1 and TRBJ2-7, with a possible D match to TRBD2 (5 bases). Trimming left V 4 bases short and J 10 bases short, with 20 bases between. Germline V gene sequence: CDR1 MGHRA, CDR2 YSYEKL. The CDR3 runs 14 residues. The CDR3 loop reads CASSPIGPTRVQYF. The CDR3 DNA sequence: TGCGCCAGCAGCCCCATAGGGCCTACGAGGGTCCAGTACTTC.

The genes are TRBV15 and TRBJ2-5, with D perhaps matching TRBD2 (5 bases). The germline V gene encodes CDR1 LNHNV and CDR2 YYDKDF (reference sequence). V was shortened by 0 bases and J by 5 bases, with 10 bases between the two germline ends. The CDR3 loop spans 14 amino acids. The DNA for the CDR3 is TGTGCCACCAGCAGAGATGATGGCGGGGAGACCCAGTACTTC. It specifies CATSRDDGGETQYF.

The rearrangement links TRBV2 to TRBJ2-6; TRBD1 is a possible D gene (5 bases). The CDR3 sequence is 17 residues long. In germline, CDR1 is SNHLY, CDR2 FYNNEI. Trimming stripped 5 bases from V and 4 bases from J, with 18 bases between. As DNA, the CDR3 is TGTGCCAGCAGTTCCTACTCAGGGTTATCCGGGGCCAACGTCCTGACTTTC. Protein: CASSSYSGLSGANVLTF.

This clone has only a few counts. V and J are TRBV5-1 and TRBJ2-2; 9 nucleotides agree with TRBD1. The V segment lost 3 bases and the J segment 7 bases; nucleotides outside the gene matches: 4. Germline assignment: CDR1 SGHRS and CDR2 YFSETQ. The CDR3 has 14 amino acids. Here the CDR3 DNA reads TGCGCCAGCAGCTACAGGGGGCTTAACGGGGAGCTGTTTTTT. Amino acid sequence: CASSYRGLNGELFF.

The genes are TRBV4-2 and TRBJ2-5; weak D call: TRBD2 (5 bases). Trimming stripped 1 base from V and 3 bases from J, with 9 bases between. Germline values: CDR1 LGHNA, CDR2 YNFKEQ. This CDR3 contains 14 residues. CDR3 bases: TGTGCCAGCAGCCAAGGACGGGGAGAAGAGACCCAGTACTTC. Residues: CASSQGRGEETQYF.

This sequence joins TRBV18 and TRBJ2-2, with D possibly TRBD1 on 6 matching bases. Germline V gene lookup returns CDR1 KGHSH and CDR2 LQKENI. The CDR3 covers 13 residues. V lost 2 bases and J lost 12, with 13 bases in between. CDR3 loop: CASSPEITGKLFF. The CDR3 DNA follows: TGTGCCAGCTCACCAGAAATCACAGGGAAGCTGTTTTTT.

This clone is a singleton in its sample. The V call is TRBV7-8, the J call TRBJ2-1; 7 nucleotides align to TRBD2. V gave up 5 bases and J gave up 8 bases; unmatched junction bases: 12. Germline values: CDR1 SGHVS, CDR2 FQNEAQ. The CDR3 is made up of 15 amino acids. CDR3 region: CASSPSRAGVDEQFF. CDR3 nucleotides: TGTGCCAGCAGCCCGTCTAGGGCGGGGGTGGATGAGCAGTTCTTC.

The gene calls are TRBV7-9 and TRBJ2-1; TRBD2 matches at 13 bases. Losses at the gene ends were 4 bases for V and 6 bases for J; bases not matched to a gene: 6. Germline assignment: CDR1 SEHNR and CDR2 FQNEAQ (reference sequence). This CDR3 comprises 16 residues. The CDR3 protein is CASSSGLAGVLNEQFF. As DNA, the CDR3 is TGTGCCAGCAGCTCAGGACTAGCGGGAGTGCTCAATGAGCAGTTCTTC.

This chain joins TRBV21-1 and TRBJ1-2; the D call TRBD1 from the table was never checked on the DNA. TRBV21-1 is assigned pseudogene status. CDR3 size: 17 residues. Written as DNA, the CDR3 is TGTGCCAGCAGCAAAGAAGAGGACAGGGTGTTCTGTCGCGGCTACACCTTC. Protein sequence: CASSKEEDRVFCRGYTF.

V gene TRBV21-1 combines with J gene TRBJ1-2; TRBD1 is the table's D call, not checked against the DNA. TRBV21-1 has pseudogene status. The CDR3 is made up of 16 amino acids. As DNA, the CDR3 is TGTGCCAGCAGCTCCCCGACAGGGGGTGAATTCTATGGCTACACCTTC. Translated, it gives CASSSPTGGEFYGYTF.